These 15 T cell receptor beta chains were all obtained from the same sample, sequenced in a study of OX40 agonist ivuxolimab in advanced cancers. The assay was immunoSEQ multiplex PCR, and TCRdb's table has in-frame clones only and misses some. The data contain about 73,000 clones, about nine tenths of them singletons. Specimen: CD4+ or CD8+ T cells sorted from blood, collected in a trial of the OX40 agonist ivuxolimab. The receptors here all came from an adult with an advanced solid tumor such as melanoma, head and neck, liver or kidney cancer.

This chain connects TRBV5-6 to TRBJ1-6; D is uncertain. CDR1 SGHDT and CDR2 YYEEEE come from the germline V gene. Trimming took 0 bases from V and 6 from J, leaving 7 bases between them. CDR3 size: 14 residues. Written as DNA, the CDR3 is TGTGCCAGCAGCTTGGAACCGGGTAATTCACCCCTCCACTTT. Translating gives CASSLEPGNSPLHF.

This clone was observed once. V gene TRBV5-6 combines with J gene TRBJ1-1; possibly TRBD1 for D (6 bases). The CDR3 consists of 16 residues. Trimming stripped 0 bases from V and 4 bases from J, with 16 bases between. CDR1 and CDR2 from the germline V gene are SGHDT and YYEEEE. The CDR3 here is CASSLVPGWGATEAFF. The DNA of the CDR3 is TGTGCCAGCAGCTTGGTACCAGGGTGGGGGGCCACTGAAGCTTTCTTT.

The rearrangement uses TRBV7-8 and TRBJ1-5, with 7 positions matching TRBD1. The germline CDR1 and CDR2 sequences are SGHVS and FQNEAQ. Trimming removed 0 bases from V and 10 bases from J; junction bases left unmatched: 6. The CDR3 loop spans 14 amino acids. The CDR3 reads CASSLAVTGDPQHF. The DNA of the CDR3 is TGTGCCAGCAGCTTAGCGGTAACAGGGGACCCCCAGCATTTT.

The V gene is TRBV30, the J gene TRBJ1-1; tentative D call: TRBD1 (6 bases). The CDR3 contains 14 residues. V lost 2 bases to trimming and J lost 3 bases, with 13 bases between them. Germline V gives CDR1 GTSNPN, CDR2 SVGIG (reference sequence). CDR3 nucleotides: TGTGCCTGGAGTTCGCTGGGGGGCGACACTGAAGCTTTCTTT. Its translation: CAWSSLGGDTEAFF. The full variable domain, completed using reference TRBV30 and TRBJ1-1, is SQTIHQWPATLVQPVGSPLSLECTVEGTSNPNLYWYRQAAGRGLQLLFYSVGIGQISSEVPQNLSASRPQDRQFILSSKKLLLSDSGFYLCAWSSLGGDTEAFFGQGTRLTVV.

The chain couples TRBV9 to TRBJ2-1; 15 positions agree with TRBD2. Germline V gives CDR1 SGDLS, CDR2 YYNGEE. This CDR3 comprises 16 residues. V was clipped by 3 bases and J by 10 bases; unmatched bases: 8. The CDR3 loop is CASSGPGLAGGSEQFF. The CDR3 nucleotides are TGTGCCAGCAGCGGGCCGGGACTAGCGGGGGGATCGGAGCAGTTCTTC.

J is TRBJ2-7 and V is TRBV5-6; TRBD1 matches 7 bases. This CDR3 spans 13 amino acids. Germline V lookup: CDR1 SGHDT, CDR2 YYEEEE. The V gene end was trimmed by 4 bases and the J gene end by 3 bases; junction bases not matched to a gene: 4. This CDR3 reads CASSGTANYEQYF. The CDR3 DNA reads TGTGCCAGCAGCGGGACAGCGAACTACGAGCAGTACTTC.

This clone was observed a single time. V gene TRBV7-9 combines with J gene TRBJ1-2, with D hard to call. Looked up from germline, CDR1 is SEHNR and CDR2 is FQNEAQ (reference sequence). Trimming pared 2 bases from V and 5 bases from J, leaving 12 bases between. This CDR3 region has 14 residues. The CDR3 is CASSLLEQTYGYTF. The DNA for the CDR3 is TGTGCCAGCAGCTTATTGGAACAGACGTATGGCTACACCTTC.

The chain joins TRBV10-3 to TRBJ2-3; TRBD2 agrees at 9 bases. This CDR3 contains 16 residues. V lost 1 base and J lost 1; bases outside the gene matches: 3. Per the germline V gene, CDR1 is ENHRY and CDR2 is SYGVKD. DNA for the CDR3: TGTGCCATCAGTGAGTTTGCGGGAGGGGGCACAGATACGCAGTATTTT. Translated: CAISEFAGGGTDTQYF.

The chain has TRBV5-1 and TRBJ2-7; no reliable D call. From germline, CDR1 is SGHRS and CDR2 YFSETQ. Trimming took 4 bases from V and 6 from J, leaving 17 bases between them. The CDR3 length is 14 residues. In DNA form, the CDR3 reads TGCGCCAGCAGCACTTCAGGATATACCGGCGAGCAGTACTTC. Protein: CASSTSGYTGEQYF.

This chain joins TRBV29-1 and TRBJ2-1; D perhaps matches TRBD2 (5 bases). The CDR3 has 13 amino acids. The germline gives CDR1 SQVTM, CDR2 ANQGSEA. The germline V and J ends were trimmed by 5 bases and 4 bases, with 12 bases remaining between them. In DNA, the CDR3 is TGCAGCGTTCTCGAGGGTGGATACAATGAGCAGTTCTTC. Amino acids: CSVLEGGYNEQFF.

V usage is TRBV14 and J usage is TRBJ1-1; D is perhaps TRBD1 (6 bases). The CDR3 extends over 15 amino acids. Trimming left V 6 bases short and J 1 base short, with 15 bases between. CDR1 is SGHDN and CDR2 is FVKESK in the germline V gene. The CDR3 DNA is TGTGCCAGCAGAAGAACAGGGTCGGAGAACACTGAAGCTTTCTTT. Translated: CASRRTGSENTEAFF.

The chain carries TRBV4-1 and TRBJ2-3, with 12 bases identical to TRBD2. CDR3 length: 20 residues. The germline CDR1 and CDR2 sequences are MGHRA and YSYEKL. V was clipped by 6 bases and J by 2 bases; unmatched bases: 18. For the CDR3, the DNA is TGCGCCAGCAGGGCCCATCCACTAGCGGGAGGAACCGGGGTCACAGATACGCAGTATTTT. As protein: CASRAHPLAGGTGVTDTQYF.

The V call is TRBV5-1, the J call TRBJ2-5; the D call may be TRBD1 or TRBD2 (6 bases each). This CDR3 contains 14 residues. Per germline, CDR1 SGHRS and CDR2 YFSETQ. Trimming took 0 bases from V and 4 from J, leaving 10 bases between them. CDR3 sequence reads: CASSLEGGPETQYF. Here the CDR3 DNA reads TGCGCCAGCAGCTTGGAGGGGGGCCCAGAGACCCAGTACTTC.

The V and J genes are TRBV9 and TRBJ2-7; 7 bases are shared with TRBD1. CDR1 SGDLS and CDR2 YYNGEE come from the germline V gene. Trimming took 1 base from V and 5 from J; bases not matched to a gene: 6. The CDR3 extends over 14 amino acids. The CDR3 DNA sequence: TGTGCCAGCAGCGTATTAGGGGGCCTCGACGAGCAGTACTTC. This translates into CASSVLGGLDEQYF. Using reference TRBV9 and TRBJ2-7 for the parts outside the CDR3, the full variable domain is DSGVTQTPKHLITATGQRVTLRCSPRSGDLSVYWYQQSLDQGLQFLIQYYNGEERAKGNILERFSAQQFPDLHSELNLSSLELGDSALYFCASSVLGGLDEQYFGPGTRLTVT.

This clone was picked up one time. The genes are TRBV6-5 and TRBJ1-5; D is undetermined. V lost 5 bases to trimming and J lost 0 bases, with 8 bases between them. Germline CDR1 and CDR2: MNHEY and SVGAGI. This CDR3 has 14 residues. The DNA for the CDR3 is TGTGCCAGCAGTGACTGGGGTAGCAATCAGCCCCAGCATTTT. The encoded protein is CASSDWGSNQPQHF.